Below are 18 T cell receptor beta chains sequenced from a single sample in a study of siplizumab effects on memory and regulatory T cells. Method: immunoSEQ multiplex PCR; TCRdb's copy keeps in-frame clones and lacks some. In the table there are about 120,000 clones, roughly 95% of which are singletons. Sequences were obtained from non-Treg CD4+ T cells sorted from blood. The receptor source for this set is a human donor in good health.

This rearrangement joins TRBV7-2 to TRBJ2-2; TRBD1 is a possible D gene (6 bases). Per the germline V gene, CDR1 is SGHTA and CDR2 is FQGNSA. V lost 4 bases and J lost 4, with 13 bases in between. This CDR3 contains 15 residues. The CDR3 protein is CASSSRQAATGELFF. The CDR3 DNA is TGTGCCAGCAGCTCAAGACAGGCAGCCACCGGGGAGCTGTTTTTT.

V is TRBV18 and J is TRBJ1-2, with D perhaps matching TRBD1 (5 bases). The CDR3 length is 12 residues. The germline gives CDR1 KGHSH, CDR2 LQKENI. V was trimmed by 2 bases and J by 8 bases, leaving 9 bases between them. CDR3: CASSPETGGYTF. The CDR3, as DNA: TGTGCCAGCTCACCAGAAACAGGAGGCTACACCTTC.

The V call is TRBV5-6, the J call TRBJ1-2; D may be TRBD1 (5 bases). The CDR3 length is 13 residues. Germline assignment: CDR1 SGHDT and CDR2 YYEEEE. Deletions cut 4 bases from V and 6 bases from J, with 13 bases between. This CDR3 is CASSPTGGNGYTF. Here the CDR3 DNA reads TGTGCCAGCAGCCCTACCGGGGGGAATGGCTACACCTTC.

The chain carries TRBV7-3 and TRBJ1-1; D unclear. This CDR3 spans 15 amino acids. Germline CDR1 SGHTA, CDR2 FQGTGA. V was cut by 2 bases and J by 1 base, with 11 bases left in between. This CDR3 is CASSLQSPWNTEAFF. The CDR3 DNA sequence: TGTGCCAGCAGCTTACAAAGTCCTTGGAACACTGAAGCTTTCTTT.

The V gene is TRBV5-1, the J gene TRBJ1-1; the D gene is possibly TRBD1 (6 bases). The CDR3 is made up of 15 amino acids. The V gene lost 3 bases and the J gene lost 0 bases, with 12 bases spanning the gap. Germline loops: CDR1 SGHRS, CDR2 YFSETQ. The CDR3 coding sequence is TGCGCCAGCAGCTCCTTGGGGGACATGAACACTGAAGCTTTCTTT. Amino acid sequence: CASSSLGDMNTEAFF.

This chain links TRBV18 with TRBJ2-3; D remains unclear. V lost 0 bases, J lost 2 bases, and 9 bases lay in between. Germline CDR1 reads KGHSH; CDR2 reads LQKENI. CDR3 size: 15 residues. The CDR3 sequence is CASSPPGRPTDTQYF. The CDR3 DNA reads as TGTGCCAGCTCACCACCGGGCCGACCCACAGATACGCAGTATTTT.

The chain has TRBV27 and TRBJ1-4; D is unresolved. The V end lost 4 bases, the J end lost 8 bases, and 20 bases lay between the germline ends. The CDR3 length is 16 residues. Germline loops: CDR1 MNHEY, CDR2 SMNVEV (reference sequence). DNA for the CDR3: TGTGCCAGCAGTTCGTCGAAGGCAACCGGTTGGGAAAAACTGTTTTTT. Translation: CASSSSKATGWEKLFF.

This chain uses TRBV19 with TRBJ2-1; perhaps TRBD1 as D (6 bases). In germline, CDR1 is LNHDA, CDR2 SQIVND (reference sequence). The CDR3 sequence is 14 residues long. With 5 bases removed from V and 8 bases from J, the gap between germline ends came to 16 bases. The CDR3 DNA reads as TGTGCCAGTAGTCGCTTGGGGGCATTTGATGAGCAGTTCTTC. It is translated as CASSRLGAFDEQFF.

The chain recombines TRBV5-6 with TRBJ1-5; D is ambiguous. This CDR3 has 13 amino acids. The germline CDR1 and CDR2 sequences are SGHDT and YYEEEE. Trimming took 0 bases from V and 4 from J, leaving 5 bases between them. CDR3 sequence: CASSLGPNQPQHF. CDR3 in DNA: TGTGCCAGCAGCTTGGGGCCAAATCAGCCCCAGCATTTT.

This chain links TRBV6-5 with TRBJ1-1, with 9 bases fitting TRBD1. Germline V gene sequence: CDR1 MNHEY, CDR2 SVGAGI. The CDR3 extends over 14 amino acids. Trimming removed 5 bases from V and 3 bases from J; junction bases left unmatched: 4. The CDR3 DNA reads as TGTGCCAGCAGTGCCCGGACAGGGGACACTGAAGCTTTCTTT. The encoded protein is CASSARTGDTEAFF.

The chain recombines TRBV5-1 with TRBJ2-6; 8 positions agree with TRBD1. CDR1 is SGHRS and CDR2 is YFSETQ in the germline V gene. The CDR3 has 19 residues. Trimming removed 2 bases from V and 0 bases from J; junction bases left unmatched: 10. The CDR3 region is CASSFPTGQGLSGANVLTF. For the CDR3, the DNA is TGCGCCAGCAGCTTCCCGACTGGACAGGGCCTCTCTGGGGCCAACGTCCTGACTTTC.

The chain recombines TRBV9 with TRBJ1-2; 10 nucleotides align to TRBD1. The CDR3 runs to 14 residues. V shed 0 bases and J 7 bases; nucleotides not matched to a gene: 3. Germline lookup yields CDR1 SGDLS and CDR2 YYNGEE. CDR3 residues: CASSVGQGAAGYTF. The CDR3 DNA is TGTGCCAGCAGCGTAGGACAGGGGGCGGCTGGCTACACCTTC.

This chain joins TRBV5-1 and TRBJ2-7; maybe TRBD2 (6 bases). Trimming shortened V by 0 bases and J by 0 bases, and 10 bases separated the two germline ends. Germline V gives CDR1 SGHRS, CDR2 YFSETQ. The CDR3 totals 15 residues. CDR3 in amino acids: CASSLVSGLSYEQYF. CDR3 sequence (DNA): TGCGCCAGCAGCTTGGTGAGCGGGCTCTCCTACGAGCAGTACTTC.

The CDR3 coding sequence is TGTGCCAGCATTGATCCTAACTATGGCTACACCTTC. Protein sequence: CASIDPNYGYTF. The chain recombines TRBV28 with TRBJ1-2; D uncertain. The V end lost 7 bases, the J end lost 0 bases, and 6 bases lay between the germline ends. The germline V gene encodes CDR1 MDHEN and CDR2 SYDVKM. The CDR3 sequence is 12 residues long.

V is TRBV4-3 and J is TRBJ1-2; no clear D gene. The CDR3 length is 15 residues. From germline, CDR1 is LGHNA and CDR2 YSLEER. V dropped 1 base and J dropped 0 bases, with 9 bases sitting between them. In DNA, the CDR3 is TGCGCCAGCAGCCAAGTCGCGACGTCTAACTATGGCTACACCTTC. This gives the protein CASSQVATSNYGYTF.

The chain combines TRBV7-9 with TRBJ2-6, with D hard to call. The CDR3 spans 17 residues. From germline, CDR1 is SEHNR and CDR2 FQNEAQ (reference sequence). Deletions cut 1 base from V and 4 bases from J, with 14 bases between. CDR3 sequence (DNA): TGTGCCAGCAGCTTAGTTGAGGTTAGGGCGGGGGCCAACGTCCTGACTTTC. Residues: CASSLVEVRAGANVLTF.

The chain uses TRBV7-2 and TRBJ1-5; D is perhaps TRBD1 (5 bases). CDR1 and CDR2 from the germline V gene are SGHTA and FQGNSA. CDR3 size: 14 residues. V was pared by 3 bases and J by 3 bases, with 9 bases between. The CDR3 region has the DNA TGTGCCAGCAGCTTGGGGCAGATCAATCAGCCCCAGCATTTT. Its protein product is CASSLGQINQPQHF.

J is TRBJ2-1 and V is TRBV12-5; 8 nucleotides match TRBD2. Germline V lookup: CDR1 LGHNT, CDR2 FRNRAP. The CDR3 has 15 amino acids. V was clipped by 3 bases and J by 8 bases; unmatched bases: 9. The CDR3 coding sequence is TGTGCTAGTGGTTTATCGCTAGCGGGTACAGATGAGCAGTTCTTC. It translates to CASGLSLAGTDEQFF.